A few counts support the clone carrying this T cell receptor (beta chain). The antigen is undetermined. This sample was taken from a study of T-cell reconstitution after alpha-beta-depleted transplantation in children. General study results and limits: Expanded graft clones numbering several hundred reportedly gave rise to alpha-beta T cells about two months after transplant. T-cell counts and diversity at one year post-transplant came mainly from newly produced T cells.

Preparation of the TCRbeta library was carried out with unique molecular identifiers. One entry per CDR3 protein results from TCRdb running MiXCR on the PCR reads. The profile shows fewer than 550,000 distinct CDR3 sequences, about 17% of them singletons. CDR3 length equals 11 residues. Germline lookup yields CDR1 LGHNA and CDR2 YNFKEQ. The germline V and J ends were trimmed by 6 bases and 9 bases, with 9 bases remaining between them. V usage is TRBV4-2 and J usage is TRBJ2-4, with unresolved D. This sample comprised PBMCs, mostly from graft donor cells, obtained 360 days after TCRalphabeta/CD19-depleted stem cell transplant. This TCR derives from a boy younger than two who had a stem cell transplant for Wiskott-Aldrich syndrome, so the T cells may come from the graft donor. DNA of the CDR3: TGTGCCAGCAGAGTGAGTACCATTCAGTACTTC. This sequence encodes CASRVSTIQYF.